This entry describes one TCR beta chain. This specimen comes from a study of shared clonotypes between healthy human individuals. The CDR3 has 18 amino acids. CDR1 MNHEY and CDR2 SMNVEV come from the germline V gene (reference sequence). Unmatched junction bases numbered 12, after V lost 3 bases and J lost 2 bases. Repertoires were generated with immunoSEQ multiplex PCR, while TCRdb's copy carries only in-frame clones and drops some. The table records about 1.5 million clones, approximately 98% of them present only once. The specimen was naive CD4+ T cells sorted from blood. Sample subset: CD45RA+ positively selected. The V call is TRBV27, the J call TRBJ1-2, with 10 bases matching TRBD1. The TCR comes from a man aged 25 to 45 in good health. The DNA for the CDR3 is TGTGCCAGCAGTTTTTCCTCGGGACAGGGGTTCCCCAACTATGGCTACACCTTC. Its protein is CASSFSSGQGFPNYGYTF.